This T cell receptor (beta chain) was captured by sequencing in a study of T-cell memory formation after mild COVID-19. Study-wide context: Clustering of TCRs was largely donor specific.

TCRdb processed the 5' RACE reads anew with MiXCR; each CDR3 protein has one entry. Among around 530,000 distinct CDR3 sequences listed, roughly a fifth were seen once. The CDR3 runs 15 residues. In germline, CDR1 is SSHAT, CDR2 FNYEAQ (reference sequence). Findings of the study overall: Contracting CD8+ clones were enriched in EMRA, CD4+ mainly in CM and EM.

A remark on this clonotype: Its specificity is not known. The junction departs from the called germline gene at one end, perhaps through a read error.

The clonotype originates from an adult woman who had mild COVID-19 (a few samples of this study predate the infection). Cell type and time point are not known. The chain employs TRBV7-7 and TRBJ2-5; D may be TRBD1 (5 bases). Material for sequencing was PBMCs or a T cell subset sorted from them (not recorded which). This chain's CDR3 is CASSLGRAVQETQYF. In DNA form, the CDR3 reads TGTGCTAGCAGCTTAGGCAGGGCCGTCCAAGAGACCCAGTACTTC.